The entry that follows covers one TCR beta chain sequence. The sample comes from a study of T cells expressing NK-cell markers. The CDR3 runs 12 residues. The germline CDR1 and CDR2 sequences are LGHNA and YNFKEQ. The authors generated TCR beta cDNA through 5'RACE template switching with UMIs. Following a re-call of the 5' RACE reads, TCRdb has one entry per CDR3 protein and lacks DNA. In total, the table holds some 600,000 distinct CDR3 sequences. Sample: blood T cells: a sorted CD56 or NKG2C T cell subset, CD4+ or CD8+ T cells, or bulk PBMC T cells (not recorded which). The V and J genes are TRBV4-2 and TRBJ1-1. This clonotype was obtained from a man aged 18 to 29 in good health. CDR3 loop: CASSQEFGEAFF.